The TCR beta chain under discussion was sequenced for a study of shared clonotypes between healthy human individuals. As concerns this clone: Its antigen is unknown.

Method: immunoSEQ multiplex PCR; TCRdb's copy keeps in-frame clones and lacks some. The sample includes a few million clones, just over 90% of them seen just once. The V gene's germline CDR1 is KGHSH and CDR2 LQKENI. This CDR3 has 13 residues. V lost 4 bases and J 5 bases, leaving 11 bases between the germline ends. General study findings and limits: Several donors held around 5% of naive CD4 clonotypes in common.

The sample taken for sequencing was naive CD4+ T cells sorted from blood. Stated subset: CD45RA+ positively selected. The TCR was taken from a man aged 18 to 29 in good health. V and J are TRBV18 and TRBJ2-5; no clear D. CDR3 sequence (DNA): TGTGCCAGCTCACAGTCTCAGAAGGAGACCCAGTACTTC. Translation gives CASSQSQKETQYF.